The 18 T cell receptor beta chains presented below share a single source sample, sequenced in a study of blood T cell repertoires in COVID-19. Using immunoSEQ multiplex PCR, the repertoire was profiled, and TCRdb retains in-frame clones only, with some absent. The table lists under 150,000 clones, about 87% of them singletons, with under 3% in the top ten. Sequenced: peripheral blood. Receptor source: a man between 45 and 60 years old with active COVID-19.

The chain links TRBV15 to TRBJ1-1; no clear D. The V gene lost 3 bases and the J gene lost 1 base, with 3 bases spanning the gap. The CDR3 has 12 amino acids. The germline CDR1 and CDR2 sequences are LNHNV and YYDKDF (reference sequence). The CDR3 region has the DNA TGTGCCACCAGCAGCAAGAACACTGAAGCTTTCTTT. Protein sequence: CATSSKNTEAFF.

In DNA form, the CDR3 reads TGCGCCAGCAGCCAAGATCGGCTCCGGGGGGCCCTCGGCACAGATACGCAGTATTTT. Translated: CASSQDRLRGALGTDTQYF. The chain combines TRBV4-1 with TRBJ2-3; D possibly corresponds to TRBD2 (7 bases). V was clipped by 0 bases and J by 1 base, with 20 bases between them. Per germline, CDR1 MGHRA and CDR2 YSYEKL. This CDR3 region has 19 residues.

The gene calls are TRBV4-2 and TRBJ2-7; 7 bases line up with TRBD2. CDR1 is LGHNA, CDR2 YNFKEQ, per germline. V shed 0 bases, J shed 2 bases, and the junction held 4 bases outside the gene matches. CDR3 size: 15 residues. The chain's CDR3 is CASSQDWGGTYEQYF. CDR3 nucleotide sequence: TGTGCCAGCAGCCAAGATTGGGGGGGAACCTACGAGCAGTACTTC.

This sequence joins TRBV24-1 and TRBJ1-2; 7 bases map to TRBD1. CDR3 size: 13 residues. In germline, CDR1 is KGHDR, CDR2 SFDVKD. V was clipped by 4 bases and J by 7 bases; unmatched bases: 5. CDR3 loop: CATSERDSSGYTF. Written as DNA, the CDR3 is TGTGCCACCAGTGAACGGGACAGTTCTGGCTACACCTTC.

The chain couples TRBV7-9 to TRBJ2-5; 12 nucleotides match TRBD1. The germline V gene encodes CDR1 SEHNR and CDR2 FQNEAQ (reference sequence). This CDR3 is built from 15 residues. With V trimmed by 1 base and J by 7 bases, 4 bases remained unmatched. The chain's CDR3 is CASSLGDRGHGTQYF. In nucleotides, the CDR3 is TGTGCCAGCAGCTTAGGGGACAGGGGGCACGGGACCCAGTACTTC.

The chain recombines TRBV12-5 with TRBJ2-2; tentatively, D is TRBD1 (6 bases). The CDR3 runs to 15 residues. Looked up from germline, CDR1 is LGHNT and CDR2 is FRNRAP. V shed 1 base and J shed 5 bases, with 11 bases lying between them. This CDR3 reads CASGLATQGTGELFF. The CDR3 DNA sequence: TGTGCTAGTGGTTTGGCCACGCAGGGGACCGGGGAGCTGTTTTTT.

CDR3 in DNA: TGTGCCAGCAGTTGGACGCATTTCGGGACTAGCGGCCTCAGCACAGATACGCAGTATTTT. Translated: CASSWTHFGTSGLSTDTQYF. V and J are TRBV6-2 or TRBV6-3 and TRBJ2-3, with TRBD2 matching over 11 bases. Germline values: CDR1 MNHEY, CDR2 SVGEGT. The CDR3 is 20 residues long. V lost 4 bases and J lost 0; bases outside the gene matches: 15.

CDR3 nucleotides: TGTGCCAGCAGTTTAACGGGGACAGGGGGCACCCTCCACTTT. Translated, it gives CASSLTGTGGTLHF. The chain couples TRBV27 to TRBJ1-6; 12 bases align to TRBD1. Germline trimming cut 2 bases from V and 14 bases from J; bases unmatched to any gene: 4. Germline-derived CDR1 and CDR2 are MNHEY and SMNVEV (reference sequence). The CDR3 is 14 residues long.

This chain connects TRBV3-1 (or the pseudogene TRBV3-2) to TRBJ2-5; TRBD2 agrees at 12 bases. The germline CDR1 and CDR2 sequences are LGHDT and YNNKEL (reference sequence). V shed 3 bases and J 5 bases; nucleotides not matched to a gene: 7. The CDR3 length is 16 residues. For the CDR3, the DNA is TGTGCCAGCAGCCACAGACTAGCGGGGGCCGGGGAGACCCAGTACTTC. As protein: CASSHRLAGAGETQYF.

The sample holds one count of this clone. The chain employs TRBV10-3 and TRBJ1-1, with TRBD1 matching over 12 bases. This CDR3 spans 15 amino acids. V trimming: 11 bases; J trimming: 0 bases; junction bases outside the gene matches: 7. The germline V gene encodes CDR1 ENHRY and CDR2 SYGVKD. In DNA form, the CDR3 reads TGTGCCGCCGGGACAGGGGGCGGTTTGAACACTGAAGCTTTCTTT. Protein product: CAAGTGGGLNTEAFF.

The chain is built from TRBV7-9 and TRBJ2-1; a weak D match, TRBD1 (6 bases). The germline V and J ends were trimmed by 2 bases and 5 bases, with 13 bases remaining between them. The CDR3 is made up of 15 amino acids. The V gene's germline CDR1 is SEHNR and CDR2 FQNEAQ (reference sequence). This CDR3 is CASSLPRTANNEQFF. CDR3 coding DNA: TGTGCCAGCAGCTTACCCCGGACAGCGAACAATGAGCAGTTCTTC.

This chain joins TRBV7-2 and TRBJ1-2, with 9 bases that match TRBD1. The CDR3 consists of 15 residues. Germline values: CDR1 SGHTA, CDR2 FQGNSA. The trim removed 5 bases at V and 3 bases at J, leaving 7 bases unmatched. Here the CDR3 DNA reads TGTGCCAGCAGCAAACGACAGGGGGAGGACTATGGCTACACCTTC. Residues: CASSKRQGEDYGYTF.

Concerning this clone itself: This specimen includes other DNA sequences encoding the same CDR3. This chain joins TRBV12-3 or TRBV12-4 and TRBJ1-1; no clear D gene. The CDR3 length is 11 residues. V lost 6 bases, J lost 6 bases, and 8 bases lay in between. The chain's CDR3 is CASSLTAEAFF. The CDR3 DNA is TGTGCCAGCAGCCTAACGGCTGAAGCTTTCTTT.

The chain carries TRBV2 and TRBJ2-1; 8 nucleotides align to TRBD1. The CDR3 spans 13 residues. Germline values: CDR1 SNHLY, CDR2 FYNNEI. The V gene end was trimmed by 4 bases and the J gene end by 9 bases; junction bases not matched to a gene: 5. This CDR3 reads CASSGDRGSEQFF. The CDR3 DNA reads TGTGCCAGCAGTGGAGACAGGGGTAGTGAGCAGTTCTTC.

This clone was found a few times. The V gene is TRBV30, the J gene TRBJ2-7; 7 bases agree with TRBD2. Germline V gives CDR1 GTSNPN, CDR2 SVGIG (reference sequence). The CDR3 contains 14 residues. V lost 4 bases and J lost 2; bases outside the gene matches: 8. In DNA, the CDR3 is TGTGCCTGGAATCGGGGGGTCTCGACCTACGAGCAGTACTTC. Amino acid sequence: CAWNRGVSTYEQYF.

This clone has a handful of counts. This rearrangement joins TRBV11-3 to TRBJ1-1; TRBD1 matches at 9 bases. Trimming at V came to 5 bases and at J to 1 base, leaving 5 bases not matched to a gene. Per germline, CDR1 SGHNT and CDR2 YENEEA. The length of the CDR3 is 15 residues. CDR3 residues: CASSEGTGKNTEAFF. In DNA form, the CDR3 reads TGTGCCAGCAGCGAAGGGACAGGGAAGAACACTGAAGCTTTCTTT.

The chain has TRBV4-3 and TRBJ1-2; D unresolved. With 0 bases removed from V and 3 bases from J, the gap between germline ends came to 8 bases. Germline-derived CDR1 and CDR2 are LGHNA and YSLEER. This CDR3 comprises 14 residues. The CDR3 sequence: CASSQDTVDYGYTF. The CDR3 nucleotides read TGCGCCAGCAGCCAAGATACGGTGGACTATGGCTACACCTTC.

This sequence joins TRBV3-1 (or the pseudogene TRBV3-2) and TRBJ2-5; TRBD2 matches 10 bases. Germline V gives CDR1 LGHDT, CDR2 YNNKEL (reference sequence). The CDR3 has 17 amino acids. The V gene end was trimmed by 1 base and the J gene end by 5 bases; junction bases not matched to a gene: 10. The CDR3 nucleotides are TGTGCCAGCAGCCAAGTGCGAGCGGGGGGGTCTCGCGAGACCCAGTACTTC. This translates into CASSQVRAGGSRETQYF.